The 19 T cell receptor beta chains below come from one sample, sequenced in a study of T cell responses to AZD1222 COVID-19 vaccine. Profiled with immunoSEQ multiplex PCR; TCRdb holds only in-frame clones, not every one. The sample records 100,000 to 120,000 clones, around 90% being singletons. The sample consisted of peripheral blood, taken 28 days after the second AZD1222 dose. The source is an adult who received the AZD1222 COVID-19 vaccine.

Regarding this clone: A read error may be the cause here, since a much bigger clone is one base away. Other DNA sequences from this sample encode an identical CDR3 as well. The genes are TRBV27 and TRBJ2-5; no clear D gene. The CDR3 length is 11 residues. Germline V gene sequence: CDR1 MNHEY, CDR2 SMNVEV (reference sequence). V was shortened by 4 bases and J by 1 base, with 1 base between the two germline ends. The DNA of the CDR3 is TGTGCCAGCAGTTCCCAAGAGACCCAGTACTTC. It codes for CASSSQETQYF.

V and J are TRBV10-3 and TRBJ2-7, with no clear D. The V and J ends lost 0 bases and 0 bases respectively, with 9 bases between them. The CDR3 is 15 amino acids. Germline CDR1 and CDR2: ENHRY and SYGVKD. Here the CDR3 DNA reads TGTGCCATCAGTGAGTCGATGGGCTACTCCTACGAGCAGTACTTC. Translating it yields CAISESMGYSYEQYF.

V and J are TRBV7-9 and TRBJ2-3, with 10 bases lining up with TRBD2. V trimming: 7 bases; J trimming: 6 bases; junction bases outside the gene matches: 13. Germline CDR1 is SEHNR and CDR2 is FQNEAQ (reference sequence). The CDR3 is made up of 16 amino acids. The CDR3 spells CASTGGAGGPTDTQYF. CDR3 coding DNA: TGTGCCAGCACTGGTGGAGCGGGAGGGCCCACGGATACGCAGTATTTT.

The rearrangement links TRBV7-9 to TRBJ2-5; 9 nucleotides match TRBD1. V lost 5 bases, J lost 0 bases, and 7 bases stayed unmatched. Germline V gene lookup returns CDR1 SEHNR and CDR2 FQNEAQ (reference sequence). The CDR3 runs 16 residues. The CDR3 loop reads CASSPRTGVDQETQYF. The CDR3 DNA reads TGTGCCAGCAGCCCGCGGACAGGGGTGGACCAAGAGACCCAGTACTTC.

The V gene is TRBV4-1, the J gene TRBJ2-1; 11 bases map to TRBD2. Losses at the gene ends were 5 bases for V and 3 bases for J; bases not matched to a gene: 6. The germline gives CDR1 MGHRA, CDR2 YSYEKL. This CDR3 spans 16 amino acids. The CDR3 is CASSAILAGDYNEQFF. The CDR3 DNA follows: TGCGCCAGCAGCGCGATACTAGCGGGAGACTACAATGAGCAGTTCTTC.

The chain has TRBV2 and TRBJ1-5; D not resolved. Germline loops: CDR1 SNHLY, CDR2 FYNNEI. Trimming removed 2 bases at V and 0 bases at J, with 14 bases between. The CDR3 is 17 residues long. CDR3 sequence reads: CASSELRTRYSNQPQHF. CDR3 in DNA: TGTGCCAGCAGTGAACTAAGGACCCGCTATAGCAATCAGCCCCAGCATTTT. The variable domain in full, completed from reference TRBV2 and TRBJ1-5, reads EPEVTQTPSHQVTQMGQEVILRCVPISNHLYFYWYRQILGQKVEFLVSFYNNEISEKSEIFDDQFSVERPDGSNFTLKIRSTKLEDSAMYFCASSELRTRYSNQPQHFGDGTRLSIL.

V gene TRBV20-1 combines with J gene TRBJ1-4; 7 bases map to TRBD1. The CDR3 runs 11 residues. Germline V gives CDR1 DFQATT, CDR2 SNEGSKA (reference sequence). Trimming cost V 5 bases and J 8 bases; bases outside gene matches: 2. CDR3 sequence reads: CSAGTAEKLFF. Here the CDR3 DNA reads TGCAGTGCTGGGACAGCGGAAAAACTGTTTTTT.

The J gene is TRBJ1-6, the V gene TRBV5-1; D remains unclear. V was cut by 4 bases and J by 5 bases, with 13 bases left in between. CDR1 is SGHRS, CDR2 YFSETQ, per germline. The CDR3 length is 15 residues. In nucleotides, the CDR3 is TGCGCCAGCAGCCTAAAGACTTTCGATAATTCACCCCTCCACTTT. Its protein is CASSLKTFDNSPLHF.

The J gene is TRBJ1-1, the V gene TRBV6-6; D call uncertain. Germline CDR1 is MNHNY and CDR2 is SVGAGI (reference sequence). V lost 2 bases, J lost 3 bases, and 13 bases lay in between. This CDR3 contains 15 residues. The CDR3 DNA follows: TGTGCCAGCAGTTACGGTAGACCGACGGACACTGAAGCTTTCTTT. It encodes CASSYGRPTDTEAFF.

The chain carries TRBV2 and TRBJ1-5; D ambiguous. Germline assignment: CDR1 SNHLY and CDR2 FYNNEI. The CDR3 is 15 amino acids. Between the trimmed V and J ends, which lost 8 bases and 1 base, there was a span of 15 bases. The CDR3, as DNA: TGTGCCAGCGCTTGGACCGGGCGGAGCAATCAGCCCCAGCATTTT. This encodes CASAWTGRSNQPQHF.

The chain recombines TRBV23-1 with TRBJ1-2; TRBD1 matches 8 bases. TRBV23-1 is flagged as an ORF with uncertain function. The CDR3 is 13 residues long. V lost 4 bases and J lost 5; bases outside the gene matches: 3. The CDR3 DNA reads TGCGCCAGCAGTCCGACAGGGGCGTATGGCTACACCTTC. This gives the protein CASSPTGAYGYTF.

The V and J genes are TRBV27 and TRBJ1-2; the D gene is possibly TRBD1 (5 bases). Germline CDR1 and CDR2: MNHEY and SMNVEV (reference sequence). Trimming shortened V by 8 bases and J by 8 bases, and 18 bases separated the two germline ends. The CDR3 is made up of 13 amino acids. CDR3 residues: CASGLRETAGYTF. The CDR3 coding sequence is TGTGCCAGCGGACTCCGGGAGACAGCGGGCTACACCTTC.

The rearrangement uses TRBV5-1 and TRBJ1-1, with D possibly TRBD1 on 6 matching bases. This CDR3 has 16 amino acids. Trimming pared 3 bases from V and 4 bases from J, leaving 19 bases between. Germline lookup yields CDR1 SGHRS and CDR2 YFSETQ. The CDR3 DNA follows: TGCGCCAGCAGCTCGGGGAGAACACAGGGTGTCACTGAAGCTTTCTTT. It translates to CASSSGRTQGVTEAFF.

The chain employs TRBV19 and TRBJ1-4; 8 bases match TRBD1. This CDR3 spans 16 amino acids. With 6 bases clipped from V and 0 bases from J, the junction kept 6 bases outside the gene matches. Germline V gene sequence: CDR1 LNHDA, CDR2 SQIVND (reference sequence). CDR3 DNA: TGTGCCAGTAGCAAACAGGGGGGACCAACTAATGAAAAACTGTTTTTT. Translation: CASSKQGGPTNEKLFF.

The J gene is TRBJ2-7, the V gene TRBV3-1 (or the pseudogene TRBV3-2), with 10 nucleotides matching TRBD2. Germline V CDR1 and CDR2: LGHDT, YNNKEL (reference sequence). CDR3 length equals 17 residues. Trimming at V came to 0 bases and at J to 0 bases, leaving 5 bases not matched to a gene. The DNA for the CDR3 is TGTGCCAGCAGCCAAGATCTCCTAGCGGGAGACTCCTACGAGCAGTACTTC. As protein: CASSQDLLAGDSYEQYF.

This clone was observed a single time. This chain joins TRBV5-1 and TRBJ1-1; possible D gene TRBD1, 6 bases. The CDR3 spans 13 residues. V lost 3 bases and J lost 4, with 10 bases in between. Germline assignment: CDR1 SGHRS and CDR2 YFSETQ. The CDR3 loop reads CASSYRAGTEAFF. The CDR3, as DNA: TGCGCCAGCAGCTACAGGGCCGGCACTGAAGCTTTCTTT.

The chain is built from TRBV3-1 (or the pseudogene TRBV3-2) and TRBJ1-3; D uncertain. The germline gives CDR1 LGHDT, CDR2 YNNKEL (reference sequence). The CDR3 has 16 amino acids. The V and J ends lost 1 base and 2 bases respectively, with 12 bases between them. CDR3 region: CASSQARPHTGNTIYF. The CDR3 bases are TGTGCCAGCAGCCAAGCCCGCCCACATACTGGAAACACCATATATTTT.

The CDR3 loop is CASSPEGSTNEKLFF. The CDR3 DNA reads TGCGCCAGCAGCCCAGAGGGGTCAACTAATGAAAAACTGTTTTTT. The V call is TRBV5-1, the J call TRBJ1-4; D perhaps matches TRBD1 (5 bases). The CDR3 has 15 residues. The germline gives CDR1 SGHRS, CDR2 YFSETQ. Trimming left V 4 bases short and J 0 bases short, with 10 bases between.

The chain carries TRBV3-1 (or the pseudogene TRBV3-2) and TRBJ2-7; D is unresolved. V was clipped by 2 bases and J by 5 bases, with 13 bases between them. CDR3 length equals 14 residues. The V gene's germline CDR1 is LGHDT and CDR2 YNNKEL (reference sequence). The CDR3 DNA reads as TGTGCCAGCAGCCAACTAGAGGAGTCGGACGAGCAGTACTTC. It is translated as CASSQLEESDEQYF.